This T cell receptor (beta chain) originates from a study of control samples from healthy donors and cancer patients. The germline V gene has CDR1 SGHRS and CDR2 YFSETQ. V gave up 1 base and J gave up 7 bases; unmatched junction bases: 1. The CDR3 is made up of 13 amino acids. Sequencing used immunoSEQ multiplex PCR; TCRdb keeps in-frame clones, though not all of them. The sample holds 200,000 or so clones, around 93% seen once. This sequence joins TRBV5-1 and TRBJ1-2; 10 nucleotides agree with TRBD1. The source is a man aged 25-45 years in good health. Source material: blood. CDR3: CASSLRQGAGYTF. The CDR3 nucleotides are TGCGCCAGCAGCTTGAGACAGGGGGCTGGCTACACCTTC.